Listed here are 7 T cell receptor beta chains from one sample, sequenced in a study of CD8 T cells in Susac syndrome. Reverse transcription of about 0.5 to 1 ug RNA was carried out with random hexamers. MiXCR, run by TCRdb on the immunoSEQ multiplex PCR reads, gives a single entry per CDR3 protein. The data show about 290,000 distinct CDR3 sequences, 70% to 90% seen once. Material for sequencing was CD8+ T cells from PBMCs. All receptors derive from a human donor with multiple sclerosis.

The rearrangement joins TRBV27 to TRBJ1-1; a weak D match, TRBD1 (5 bases). CDR3 length equals 14 residues. V lost 2 bases and J 7 bases, leaving 14 bases between the germline ends. Germline CDR1 is MNHEY and CDR2 is SMNVEV (reference sequence). CDR3 coding DNA: TGTGCCAGCAGTTTAGCTGGCAGGGTCGGTGAAGCTTTCTTT. Its protein product is CASSLAGRVGEAFF.

This rearrangement joins TRBV6-5 to TRBJ1-5; a possible D gene is TRBD1 (6 bases). V was cut by 2 bases and J by 2 bases, with 7 bases left in between. The CDR3 contains 14 residues. Germline-derived CDR1 and CDR2 are MNHEY and SVGAGI. CDR3 bases: TGTGCCAGCAGTTACAGGGGGGGCAATCAGCCCCAGCATTTT. This translates into CASSYRGGNQPQHF.

This clonotype was seen a handful of times. The V call is TRBV5-1, the J call TRBJ2-7; D may be TRBD2 (6 bases). This CDR3 region has 17 residues. Per germline, CDR1 SGHRS and CDR2 YFSETQ. Trimming stripped 0 bases from V and 6 bases from J, with 22 bases between. DNA for the CDR3: TGCGCCAGCAGCTTGGACACGCCCGGGGGAGGTCGTTTCGAGCAGTACTTC. It encodes CASSLDTPGGGRFEQYF.

The chain has TRBV28 and TRBJ2-2; 13 bases fit TRBD2. Germline V CDR1 and CDR2: MDHEN, SYDVKM. This CDR3 has 16 residues. V lost 4 bases to trimming and J lost 2 bases; unmatched junction nucleotides: 1. CDR3: CASSWGLAGNTGELFF. The CDR3 DNA reads as TGTGCCAGCAGTTGGGGACTAGCGGGAAACACCGGGGAGCTGTTTTTT.

This rearrangement joins TRBV19 to TRBJ2-1, with D perhaps being TRBD1 or TRBD2 (6 bases each). V shed 1 base and J shed 8 bases, with 15 bases lying between them. From germline, CDR1 is LNHDA and CDR2 SQIVND (reference sequence). CDR3 length: 15 amino acids. In DNA, the CDR3 is TGTGCCAGTAGTATAGGCCGAGGGGGAGGCCATGAGCAGTTCTTC. Its protein product is CASSIGRGGGHEQFF.

The rearrangement joins TRBV30 to TRBJ1-1, with D hard to call. Germline V gene lookup returns CDR1 GTSNPN and CDR2 SVGIG (reference sequence). V shed 0 bases and J shed 3 bases, with 5 bases lying between them. The CDR3 contains 12 residues. DNA of the CDR3: TGTGCCTGGAGTGTATGGGACACTGAAGCTTTCTTT. It encodes CAWSVWDTEAFF. The full variable domain, rest sourced from reference TRBV30 and TRBJ1-1, is SQTIHQWPATLVQPVGSPLSLECTVEGTSNPNLYWYRQAAGRGLQLLFYSVGIGQISSEVPQNLSASRPQDRQFILSSKKLLLSDSGFYLCAWSVWDTEAFFGQGTRLTVV.

This sequence joins TRBV28 and TRBJ1-1, with D possibly TRBD1 on 6 matching bases. V lost 4 bases to trimming and J lost 4 bases, with 16 bases between them. CDR1 is MDHEN, CDR2 SYDVKM, per germline. There are 15 residues in the CDR3. Here the CDR3 DNA reads TGTGCCAGCAGTTCTCCTTTGGGGGCGGTCACTGAAGCTTTCTTT. Translating it yields CASSSPLGAVTEAFF.